The subject of this entry is one TCR beta chain. Trimming took off 7 bases at V and 0 bases at J, with 4 bases between the two ends. The CDR3 is 13 amino acids. The data stem from a study of control samples from healthy donors and cancer patients. Profiled with immunoSEQ multiplex PCR; TCRdb holds only in-frame clones, not every one. Seen here are around 100,000 clones, just over 85% observed once, and the top ten hold roughly an eighth. Sequencing used blood. This receptor was obtained from a man aged 30-40 years in good health. This chain uses TRBV12-3 or TRBV12-4 with TRBJ2-6; D is unresolved. In nucleotides, the CDR3 is TGTGCCAGCACCAACTCTGGGGCCAACGTCCTGACTTTC. Protein sequence: CASTNSGANVLTF.